These 29 T cell receptor beta chains were all obtained from the same sample, sequenced in a study of blood T cells in healthy people across ages. For the second PCR, which ran for 7 to 11 cycles, a sample-barcoded 5' primer and a J-beta primer mix were used. TCRdb called the 5' RACE reads again in MiXCR, with one record for every CDR3 protein. The table has more than 650,000 distinct CDR3 sequences, over 20% seen once. Input material: blood. The source is a man in his 70s in good health.

The rearrangement links TRBV10-3 to TRBJ2-3; TRBD1 might be the D (6 bases). Germline V gene data show CDR1 as ENHRY and CDR2 as SYGVKD. Trimming took off 4 bases at V and 4 bases at J, with 15 bases between the two ends. The CDR3 loop spans 15 amino acids. CDR3 nucleotide sequence: TGTGCCATCAGTGGGAAGACCAGGGGCCCAGATACGCAGTATTTT. This sequence encodes CAISGKTRGPDTQYF.

J is TRBJ2-5 and V is TRBV18, with a possible D match to TRBD2 (5 bases). Germline CDR1 KGHSH, CDR2 LQKENI. Trimming removed 2 bases from V and 3 bases from J, with 7 bases in between. CDR3 size: 13 residues. For the CDR3, the DNA is TGTGCCAGCTCACCAAACGGGAAAGAGACCCAGTACTTC. As protein: CASSPNGKETQYF.

This clonotype has a handful of counts. This rearrangement joins TRBV6-6 to TRBJ1-4, with D uncertain. CDR3 length: 13 amino acids. CDR1 MNHNY and CDR2 SVGAGI come from the germline V gene (reference sequence). V lost 2 bases and J 5 bases, leaving 6 bases between the germline ends. Here the CDR3 reads CASSYAGNEKLFF. CDR3 bases: TGTGCCAGCAGTTACGCTGGGAATGAAAAACTGTTTTTT.

This clonotype came up a few times. An end of the junction differs from the germline gene, which may be a read error. This chain links TRBV20-1 with TRBJ2-3; D is possibly TRBD1 (5 bases). Germline assignment: CDR1 DFQATT and CDR2 SNEGSKA (reference sequence). This CDR3 contains 13 residues. CDR3 nucleotide sequence: TGCAGTGCTAGAGTCAGAAGCACAGGTACGCAGTATTTT. It is translated as CSARVRSTGTQYF.

This clonotype was counted between two and nine times. This rearrangement joins TRBV7-2 to TRBJ2-2; D is ambiguous. Germline V gene data show CDR1 as SGHTA and CDR2 as FQGNSA. Trimming cost V 1 base and J 5 bases, with 11 bases left between them. The CDR3 spans 15 residues. DNA for the CDR3: TGTGCCAGCAGCTTAGTGAACGTCGGGACCGGGGAGCTGTTTTTT. Translation gives CASSLVNVGTGELFF.

In this sample, this clonotype turned up a few times. The chain has TRBV3-1 and TRBJ1-5, with a possible D match to TRBD1 (5 bases). The CDR3 totals 16 residues. Germline CDR1 reads LGHDT; CDR2 reads YNNKEL (reference sequence). V dropped 0 bases and J dropped 3 bases, with 12 bases sitting between them. In DNA form, the CDR3 reads TGTGCCAGCAGCCAAGACGGTTCGGGACTCAATCAGCCCCAGCATTTT. Its protein product is CASSQDGSGLNQPQHF.

This clonotype was detected a few times. Because the CDR3 is missing its conserved closing phenylalanine or tryptophan, this is likely a read error. V gene TRBV9 combines with J gene TRBJ2-1; D ambiguous. CDR3 length: 15 residues. From germline, CDR1 is SGDLS and CDR2 YYNGEE. CDR3 in DNA: TGTGTCAGCAGCGTAGGTGGCAGTACCTACAATGAGCAGTTCATC. The encoded protein is CVSSVGGSTYNEQFI.

This clonotype was observed a few times. The V call is TRBV6-5, the J call TRBJ2-7; 10 nucleotides match TRBD1. The trim removed 4 bases at V and 4 bases at J, leaving 7 bases unmatched. From germline, CDR1 is MNHEY and CDR2 SVGAGI. The CDR3 covers 15 residues. CDR3 region: CASSCRDRGRYEQYF. The CDR3, as DNA: TGTGCCAGCAGTTGCCGGGACAGGGGTCGGTACGAGCAGTACTTC.

The genes are TRBV27 and TRBJ2-7; 7 bases map to TRBD1. J gave up 2 bases and V 5 bases, and 9 bases lay outside the gene matches. The CDR3 has 15 residues. The germline CDR1 and CDR2 sequences are MNHEY and SMNVEV (reference sequence). CDR3 in amino acids: CASSTPDRRAYEQYF. The DNA for the CDR3 is TGTGCCAGCAGTACCCCGGACAGGAGAGCCTACGAGCAGTACTTC.

V gene TRBV20-1 combines with J gene TRBJ2-5, with 7 positions matching TRBD1. V lost 5 bases to trimming and J lost 1 base; unmatched junction nucleotides: 4. There are 13 residues in the CDR3. Per germline, CDR1 DFQATT and CDR2 SNEGSKA (reference sequence). The CDR3 DNA reads as TGCAGTGCTGTCCGGGACAGCCAAGAGACCCAGTACTTC. Its protein is CSAVRDSQETQYF.

This clonotype was found a few times. The CDR3 loop reads CASSSVAGGPGTQYF. Written as DNA, the CDR3 is TGTGCCAGCAGCTCTGTAGCGGGGGGGCCCGGTACGCAGTATTTT. The rearrangement uses TRBV7-2 and TRBJ2-3; 11 bases match TRBD2. The germline CDR1 and CDR2 sequences are SGHTA and FQGNSA. V trimming: 4 bases; J trimming: 8 bases; junction bases outside the gene matches: 8. The CDR3 sequence is 15 residues long.

The genes are TRBV7-2 and TRBJ2-3, with no clear D. Germline CDR1 is SGHTA and CDR2 is FQGNSA. V lost 2 bases and J 6 bases, leaving 9 bases between the germline ends. The CDR3 is made up of 13 amino acids. The CDR3 sequence: CASSLPARDTQYF. DNA of the CDR3: TGTGCCAGCAGCTTACCAGCTAGGGATACGCAGTATTTT.

This clonotype was detected only a few times. The chain is built from TRBV6-1 and TRBJ2-4, with 8 bases that match TRBD1. Looked up from germline, CDR1 is MNHNS and CDR2 is SASEGT. The V segment lost 5 bases and the J segment 0 bases; nucleotides outside the gene matches: 6. This CDR3 comprises 16 residues. The CDR3 sequence is CASSLDRGLAKNIQYF. For the CDR3, the DNA is TGTGCCAGCAGTCTCGACAGGGGTCTAGCCAAAAACATTCAGTACTTC.

Of note for this clonotype: Its ends do not fully match the called genes, so a read error is possible. The chain uses TRBV12-3 or TRBV12-4 and TRBJ2-1, with D hard to call. This CDR3 has 14 amino acids. The CDR3 sequence is CASSFSLHYNKQFF. The CDR3 DNA sequence: TGTGCCAGCAGTTTCAGCCTTCACTACAATAAGCAGTTCTTC.

There are a few counts of this clonotype. The genes are TRBV10-3 and TRBJ2-1; D tentatively reads TRBD1 or TRBD2 (6 bases each). V was pared by 0 bases and J by 5 bases, with 14 bases between. Germline values: CDR1 ENHRY, CDR2 SYGVKD. The CDR3 contains 16 residues. CDR3 nucleotide sequence: TGTGCCATCAGTGAGTCGCCGGGGGCAGGGGACAATGAGCAGTTCTTC. It encodes CAISESPGAGDNEQFF.

J is TRBJ2-1 and V is TRBV7-3, with D perhaps TRBD2 (8 bases). The germline V gene has CDR1 SGHTA and CDR2 FQGTGA. Trimming pared 5 bases from V and 9 bases from J, leaving 20 bases between. The length of the CDR3 is 15 residues. The CDR3 coding sequence is TGTGCCAGCAGCCCAGGGGGTAGCGGGAAGATTGAGCAGTTCTTC. It is translated as CASSPGGSGKIEQFF.

The chain carries TRBV18 and TRBJ1-4, with 9 nucleotides matching TRBD1. V lost 3 bases to trimming and J lost 5 bases; unmatched junction nucleotides: 1. Germline-derived CDR1 and CDR2 are KGHSH and LQKENI. CDR3 length: 14 amino acids. For the CDR3, the DNA is TGTGCCAGCTCACCGACAGGGGGAAATGAAAAACTGTTTTTT. This translates into CASSPTGGNEKLFF.

This clonotype has more than one count but fewer than ten. The chain uses TRBV19 and TRBJ1-5; no clear D. The CDR3 runs to 14 residues. The germline CDR1 and CDR2 sequences are LNHDA and SQIVND (reference sequence). V was shortened by 4 bases and J by 6 bases, with 13 bases between the two germline ends. This CDR3 is CASSTIWGAQPQHF. The CDR3 DNA reads TGTGCCAGTAGTACCATCTGGGGTGCTCAGCCCCAGCATTTT. Based on the CDR3 plus reference TRBV19 and TRBJ1-5, the full variable domain is DGGITQSPKYLFRKEGQNVTLSCEQNLNHDAMYWYRQDPGQGLRLIYYSQIVNDFQKGDIAEGYSVSREKKESFPLTVTSAQKNPTAFYLCASSTIWGAQPQHFGDGTRLSIL.

This clonotype came up a few times. The rearrangement joins TRBV20-1 to TRBJ2-2, with D perhaps TRBD1 or TRBD2 (6 bases each). V lost 1 base, J lost 5 bases, and 11 bases lay in between. The CDR3 is 14 amino acids. CDR1 and CDR2 (germline): DFQATT, SNEGSKA (reference sequence). CDR3 amino acids: CSARVGGETGELFF. DNA for the CDR3: TGCAGTGCTAGAGTCGGGGGCGAGACCGGGGAGCTGTTTTTT.

This clonotype was counted only a few times. CDR3 nucleotides: TGTGCCAGCAGCTTAGCGGTAGGACTAGCGGTGGGGAATGAGCAGTTCTTC. As protein: CASSLAVGLAVGNEQFF. The chain uses TRBV7-2 and TRBJ2-5; 10 bases are shared with TRBD2. With the DNA end fitting TRBJ2-1 better, the J assignment may be wrong. This CDR3 region has 17 residues. Per germline, CDR1 SGHTA and CDR2 FQGNSA.

This clonotype was recorded at least ten times. V gene TRBV20-1 combines with J gene TRBJ1-2; 8 nucleotides agree with TRBD1. The length of the CDR3 is 14 residues. Germline V lookup: CDR1 DFQATT, CDR2 SNEGSKA (reference sequence). V dropped 0 bases and J dropped 6; count of bases not matched to a gene: 6. The CDR3 sequence: CSAREYGQGDGYTF. Written as DNA, the CDR3 is TGCAGTGCTAGAGAATACGGACAGGGAGATGGCTACACCTTC.

The rearrangement links TRBV6-1 to TRBJ2-1; D is possibly TRBD1 (5 bases). The DNA end is a closer match to TRBJ2-7, so the J assignment may be wrong. The CDR3 runs 13 residues. Germline CDR1 MNHNS, CDR2 SASEGT. In DNA form, the CDR3 reads TGTGCCAGCAGGATCGGACACTCCTACGAGCAGTACTTC. Translation gives CASRIGHSYEQYF.

The chain carries TRBV6-5 and TRBJ2-5; 11 nucleotides agree with TRBD2. The J call is doubtful: the DNA matches TRBJ2-7 better. The CDR3 has 14 residues. Germline values: CDR1 MNHEY, CDR2 SVGAGI. CDR3 sequence (DNA): TGTGCCGGCAAGCTAACTAGCGGGGGCTACGAGCAGTACTTC. Translation: CAGKLTSGGYEQYF.

This clonotype has just a few counts. One end of the junction varies from germline; a read error may be responsible. J is TRBJ2-1 and V is TRBV7-2, with 10 positions matching TRBD2. Germline V lookup: CDR1 SGHTA, CDR2 FQGNSA. The CDR3 is 15 amino acids. CDR3 loop: CDSSTSGVAYNEQFF. As DNA, the CDR3 is TGTGACAGCAGCACTAGCGGGGTCGCCTACAATGAGCAGTTCTTC.

The chain employs TRBV28 and TRBJ2-5; D is undetermined. Trimming took 5 bases from V and 0 from J, leaving 13 bases between them. CDR1 and CDR2 from the germline V gene are MDHEN and SYDVKM. CDR3 size: 15 residues. CDR3 sequence: CASSTITQYQETQYF. In DNA form, the CDR3 reads TGTGCCAGCAGTACTATAACCCAGTACCAAGAGACCCAGTACTTC.

V and J are TRBV7-2 and TRBJ1-1; D perhaps matches TRBD1 (6 bases). There are 15 residues in the CDR3. Germline V lookup: CDR1 SGHTA, CDR2 FQGNSA. The V and J ends lost 6 bases and 2 bases respectively, with 16 bases between them. The CDR3 sequence: CASRPPTGANTEAFF. The CDR3 DNA reads TGTGCCAGCAGGCCGCCGACAGGAGCAAACACTGAAGCTTTCTTT.

CDR3 loop: CASRSLLGAKNIQYF. Written as DNA, the CDR3 is TGTGCCAGCAGGTCCTTACTAGGGGCCAAAAACATTCAGTACTTC. The chain employs TRBV11-2 and TRBJ2-4; weak D call: TRBD2 (5 bases). The CDR3 is made up of 15 amino acids. The V gene lost 6 bases and the J gene lost 1 base, with 13 bases spanning the gap. The germline V gene encodes CDR1 SGHAT and CDR2 FQNNGV.

About this clonotype: A much larger clone differs from this one at a single base, so this may be a read error. The V and J genes are TRBV12-3 or TRBV12-4 and TRBJ1-4, with D hard to call. The CDR3 has 13 residues. CDR3 residues: CVSSSGLNEKLFF. The CDR3 nucleotides read TGTGTCAGCAGTTCCGGACTTAATGAAAAACTGTTTTTT.

This clonotype was counted at least ten times. The genes are TRBV27 and TRBJ2-4; D is unresolved. Germline V gives CDR1 MNHEY, CDR2 SMNVEV (reference sequence). The CDR3 contains 15 residues. V was clipped by 3 bases and J by 0 bases, with 9 bases between them. CDR3 DNA sequence: TGTGCCAGCAGTTTGGCCGGGCTAGCCAAAAACATTCAGTACTTC. Translated: CASSLAGLAKNIQYF.